A single sample is the source of the 5 T cell receptor beta chains below, sequenced in a study of T cell responses to AZD1222 COVID-19 vaccine. The data were produced by immunoSEQ multiplex PCR, yet TCRdb's version contains in-frame clones alone and is incomplete. The repertoire holds under 130,000 clones, 89% seen once, with 44% in the top ten. Material: peripheral blood, obtained 28 days after the second AZD1222 dose. These receptors all stem from an adult who received the AZD1222 COVID-19 vaccine.

The gene calls are TRBV21-1 and TRBJ1-3. TRBV21-1 is assigned pseudogene status. The CDR3 sequence is 15 residues long. The CDR3 nucleotides read TGTGCCAGCAGCAAATGGGTTACCCACGGGGGCACCATATATTTT. Translated: CASSKWVTHGGTIYF.

V and J are TRBV7-2 and TRBJ2-2, with TRBD2 matching over 11 bases. V dropped 7 bases and J dropped 6; count of bases not matched to a gene: 10. CDR3 length: 16 amino acids. Germline values: CDR1 SGHTA, CDR2 FQGNSA. In DNA form, the CDR3 reads TGTGCCAGCAAATTACCGACTAGCGGGACTCCCGGGGAGCTGTTTTTT. Translated, it gives CASKLPTSGTPGELFF.

This chain connects TRBV10-1 to TRBJ1-5; D gene ambiguous. The CDR3 runs 14 residues. CDR1 and CDR2 from the germline V gene are WNHNN and SYGVQD (reference sequence). Trimming took off 3 bases at V and 6 bases at J, with 12 bases between the two ends. Written as DNA, the CDR3 is TGCGCCAGCAGTGAAGGAGGGATCGGTCAGCCCCAGCATTTT. It translates to CASSEGGIGQPQHF.

This clone came up once. The chain uses TRBV2 and TRBJ1-3; D is possibly TRBD1 (5 bases). Germline-derived CDR1 and CDR2 are SNHLY and FYNNEI. V was shortened by 6 bases and J by 1 base, with 10 bases between the two germline ends. The CDR3 extends over 14 amino acids. CDR3 residues: CASRGDLSGNTIYF. The CDR3 coding sequence is TGTGCCAGCAGGGGGGACCTTTCTGGAAACACCATATATTTT.

About this clone: One end of the junction is discordant with germline, which a read error may explain. The rearrangement links TRBV30 to TRBJ1-4; TRBD1 is a possible D gene (5 bases). The CDR3 length is 14 residues. The V gene's germline CDR1 is GTSNPN and CDR2 SVGIG (reference sequence). The CDR3 region has the DNA TGTGCCTGGAGTCTCGGGGCCATAAACCCGGAGTCAATTTTT. This sequence encodes CAWSLGAINPESIF.